This TCR beta chain originates from a study of T cell repertoires in cytomegalovirus infection. The CDR3 has 15 amino acids. Germline values: CDR1 MDHEN, CDR2 SYDVKM. V shed 5 bases and J 7 bases; nucleotides not matched to a gene: 7. For this clonotype: The antigen is unknown. The conserved phenylalanine or tryptophan normally closing the CDR3 is absent here, so this likely arose from a read error.

Overall study results and limits: HLA-C-restricted CMV-specific TCR beta clonotypes were dominant in the ex vivo response. Cumulated frequencies of public TCR beta families served to identify carriers of CMV plus the relevant HLA.

TCRdb reprocessed the reads with MiXCR, giving one entry per CDR3 protein. This table has about 740,000 distinct CDR3 sequences, less than 40% appearing once. The gene calls are TRBV28 and TRBJ2-1; the match to TRBD1 covers 11 bases. The specimen was PBMCs. This clonotype was obtained from a human donor in good health (CMV status not recorded). Some clones in this sample may be carry-over from other donors' samples. The DNA for the CDR3 is TGTGCCAGCAGTCAATGGGACAGGGGGGGGAATGAGCAGTTCTTA. This encodes CASSQWDRGGNEQFL.